Each of the 29 T cell receptor beta chains below was sequenced from the same sample in a study of cytomegalovirus exposure and HLA in healthy donors. The PCR made use of 60 Vbeta and 13 Jbeta primers. Profiled with immunoSEQ multiplex PCR; TCRdb holds only in-frame clones, not every one. The sample shows roughly 130,000 clones, just under 75% of them seen only once. The material sequenced was PBMCs. The receptors here all came from a man in his forties or fifties in good health and CMV-seropositive.

The rearrangement links TRBV7-8 to TRBJ2-1, with TRBD2 as a possible D gene (6 bases). This CDR3 contains 15 residues. With 1 base removed from V and 5 bases from J, the gap between germline ends came to 12 bases. In germline, CDR1 is SGHVS, CDR2 FQNEAQ. The CDR3 protein is CASSLGGGGNNEQFF. CDR3 DNA: TGTGCCAGCAGCTTAGGGGGCGGCGGGAACAATGAGCAGTTCTTC.

The V call is TRBV6-1, the J call TRBJ1-6, with D tentatively TRBD1 (5 bases). Trimming took off 7 bases at V and 6 bases at J, with 13 bases between the two ends. CDR1 and CDR2 from the germline V gene are MNHNS and SASEGT. The CDR3 is 14 residues long. The CDR3 region is CASTQTVPNSPLHF. CDR3 DNA sequence: TGTGCCAGCACCCAGACAGTTCCTAATTCACCCCTCCACTTT.

This clone was detected once. This CDR3 is CASSFGPDAGSMAGELFF. CDR3 in DNA: TGCGCCAGCAGCTTCGGCCCTGACGCGGGAAGTATGGCCGGGGAGCTGTTTTTT. V is TRBV5-1 and J is TRBJ2-2, with a possible D match to TRBD2 (6 bases). The V end was cut by 2 bases, the J end by 6 bases, with 23 bases between. From germline, CDR1 is SGHRS and CDR2 YFSETQ. This CDR3 spans 18 amino acids.

This clone was seen a few times. CDR3 residues: CASAGPTDTQYF. CDR3 nucleotides: TGTGCCAGCGCGGGCCCAACAGATACGCAGTATTTT. This chain links TRBV6-6 with TRBJ2-3; tentatively, D is TRBD2 (5 bases). This CDR3 comprises 12 residues. Per germline, CDR1 MNHNY and CDR2 SVGAGI (reference sequence). The V end was cut by 8 bases, the J end by 3 bases, with 9 bases between.

Concerning this clone itself: The same CDR3 is also encoded by other DNA sequences in this sample. The rearrangement joins TRBV27 to TRBJ2-2; 7 bases match TRBD2. Germline-derived CDR1 and CDR2 are MNHEY and SMNVEV (reference sequence). The CDR3 totals 14 residues. V was clipped by 7 bases and J by 6 bases; unmatched bases: 8. For the CDR3, the DNA is TGTGCCAGCATCCATAGTGGGGGGGCCGGGGAGCTGTTTTTT. The encoded protein is CASIHSGGAGELFF.

The chain joins TRBV28 to TRBJ1-1; D is possibly TRBD1 (5 bases). The germline V gene encodes CDR1 MDHEN and CDR2 SYDVKM. The CDR3 is 13 amino acids. Trimming removed 6 bases at V and 7 bases at J, with 15 bases between. This CDR3 is CASRRIDSVEAFF. In DNA form, the CDR3 reads TGTGCCAGCAGGCGTATCGACAGCGTTGAAGCTTTCTTT.

The V and J genes are TRBV5-1 and TRBJ2-1; maybe TRBD2 (6 bases). The CDR3 sequence is 15 residues long. The V and J ends lost 0 bases and 8 bases respectively, with 15 bases between them. CDR1 and CDR2 (germline): SGHRS, YFSETQ. In DNA form, the CDR3 reads TGCGCCAGCAGCTTGGGTGCGGGGTCGGTGGATGAGCAGTTCTTC. Its protein product is CASSLGAGSVDEQFF.

The genes are TRBV7-8 and TRBJ2-7; D remains ambiguous. This CDR3 has 14 residues. V lost 1 base, J lost 2 bases, and 9 bases lay in between. Germline V gene sequence: CDR1 SGHVS, CDR2 FQNEAQ. This CDR3 reads CASSLVQPPYEQYF. The CDR3 DNA sequence: TGTGCCAGCAGCTTAGTACAGCCTCCCTACGAGCAGTACTTC.

This chain joins TRBV6-1 and TRBJ1-5; D call uncertain. Germline values: CDR1 MNHNS, CDR2 SASEGT. With 4 bases removed from V and 2 bases from J, the gap between germline ends came to 18 bases. This CDR3 is 17 amino acids long. CDR3 in amino acids: CASSGSLDLSGNQPQHF. In nucleotides, the CDR3 is TGTGCCAGCAGTGGAAGCTTAGATTTATCGGGCAATCAGCCCCAGCATTTT.

In this sample, this clone turned up a few times. CDR3 sequence (DNA): TGTGCCAGCAGCGTAGTACGAGGCAGTGAAGCTTTCTTT. Translated: CASSVVRGSEAFF. The chain recombines TRBV9 with TRBJ1-1, with D unresolved. The CDR3 has 13 residues. V shed 0 bases and J shed 7 bases, with 10 bases lying between them. CDR1 is SGDLS and CDR2 is YYNGEE in the germline V gene.

This chain links TRBV7-9 with TRBJ1-3; 10 positions match TRBD1. The CDR3 loop spans 16 amino acids. Losses at the gene ends were 5 bases for V and 4 bases for J; bases not matched to a gene: 8. Germline V gene data show CDR1 as SEHNR and CDR2 as FQNEAQ (reference sequence). The CDR3 is CASSARDRGYGNTIYF. DNA for the CDR3: TGTGCCAGCAGCGCAAGGGACAGGGGATACGGAAACACCATATATTTT.

The chain joins TRBV2 to TRBJ1-2, with 7 bases fitting TRBD1. The CDR3 has 12 amino acids. Trimming removed 8 bases from V and 2 bases from J; junction bases left unmatched: 2. Germline loops: CDR1 SNHLY, CDR2 FYNNEI. CDR3 DNA sequence: TGTGCCAGCCGGGGACAGAACTATGGCTACACCTTC. It is translated as CASRGQNYGYTF.

The genes are TRBV7-8 and TRBJ2-1; the match to TRBD1 covers 7 bases. The CDR3 totals 13 residues. V lost 5 bases, J lost 7 bases, and 5 bases stayed unmatched. The V gene's germline CDR1 is SGHVS and CDR2 FQNEAQ. The CDR3 spells CASSIQTGNEQFF. The CDR3 DNA sequence: TGTGCCAGCAGCATTCAGACAGGGAATGAGCAGTTCTTC.

This rearrangement joins TRBV7-2 to TRBJ1-5, with TRBD1 identical over 7 bases. This CDR3 has 15 residues. The V and J ends lost 4 bases and 5 bases, in that order; junction bases with no gene match: 8. Germline loops: CDR1 SGHTA, CDR2 FQGNSA. The CDR3 nucleotides are TGTGCCAGCAGCTCTGGAGACAGGGCTGATCAGCCCCAGCATTTT. This codes for CASSSGDRADQPQHF.

The rearrangement uses TRBV15 and TRBJ2-1; D gene uncertain. CDR3 length: 17 amino acids. Germline CDR1 is LNHNV and CDR2 is YYDKDF (reference sequence). Trimming left V 0 bases short and J 6 bases short, with 18 bases between. The CDR3 sequence: CATSRDLGGAESNEQFF. The CDR3 nucleotides are TGTGCCACCAGCAGAGATCTTGGTGGAGCAGAGAGCAATGAGCAGTTCTTC.

As concerns this clone: One junction end disagrees with the germline gene, perhaps due to a read error. This chain links TRBV6-1 with TRBJ2-1; D perhaps matches TRBD2 (5 bases). Germline V gives CDR1 MNHNS, CDR2 SASEGT. The CDR3 runs to 12 residues. CDR3 coding DNA: TGTGCCAGCAGTGAAGACGCGAGGGCGGTACTCTTC. Its protein is CASSEDARAVLF.

The chain carries TRBV2 and TRBJ1-1, with 7 bases lining up with TRBD1. V shed 1 base and J 7 bases; nucleotides not matched to a gene: 9. The CDR3 consists of 15 residues. CDR1 and CDR2 from the germline V gene are SNHLY and FYNNEI. This chain's CDR3 is CASSEGDSLTGEAFF. CDR3 DNA: TGTGCCAGCAGTGAAGGGGACAGCCTAACCGGTGAAGCTTTCTTT.

The chain employs TRBV2 and TRBJ1-1; D is undetermined. V lost 7 bases, J lost 1 base, and 13 bases lay in between. CDR1 and CDR2 (germline): SNHLY, FYNNEI. This CDR3 spans 14 amino acids. The CDR3 protein is CASKLGGGNTEAFF. DNA for the CDR3: TGTGCCAGCAAACTCGGCGGCGGGAACACTGAAGCTTTCTTT.

The V gene is TRBV19, the J gene TRBJ1-5, with a tentative D call TRBD1 (6 bases). The CDR3 length is 16 residues. Looked up from germline, CDR1 is LNHDA and CDR2 is SQIVND (reference sequence). V lost 5 bases to trimming and J lost 2 bases, with 16 bases between them. In nucleotides, the CDR3 is TGTGCCAGTAGTCAAGGGGGGGGGCTTGGCAATCAGCCCCAGCATTTT. The encoded protein is CASSQGGGLGNQPQHF.

The gene calls are TRBV10-3 and TRBJ1-1; D gene uncertain. CDR1 is ENHRY, CDR2 SYGVKD, per germline. CDR3 length: 13 residues. V was clipped by 2 bases and J by 6 bases, with 10 bases between them. The CDR3 sequence is CAISEGGRSEAFF. DNA of the CDR3: TGTGCCATCAGTGAGGGCGGAAGGTCTGAAGCTTTCTTT.

The CDR3: CASSQSTGGNQPQHF. The CDR3 nucleotides are TGCGCCAGCAGTCAATCGACAGGGGGCAATCAGCCCCAGCATTTT. V and J are TRBV23-1 and TRBJ1-5; 8 bases are shared with TRBD1. TRBV23-1 is an ORF for which the function is uncertain. This CDR3 contains 15 residues. With 0 bases clipped from V and 2 bases from J, the junction kept 0 bases outside the gene matches.

V is TRBV5-6 and J is TRBJ1-1, with unresolved D. V was cut by 0 bases and J by 8 bases, with 8 bases left in between. Per the germline V gene, CDR1 is SGHDT and CDR2 is YYEEEE. The CDR3 has 12 residues. This chain's CDR3 is CASSLGRQEAFF. The DNA of the CDR3 is TGTGCCAGCAGCTTGGGCAGGCAGGAAGCTTTCTTT.

This clone was found a few times. The chain uses TRBV5-4 and TRBJ1-1; D possibly corresponds to TRBD1 (6 bases). Germline values: CDR1 SGHNT, CDR2 YYREEE (reference sequence). This CDR3 has 14 residues. The ends were cut back, 1 base at V and 5 bases at J, with 12 bases in the middle. The CDR3 here is CASSLTGPGTEAFF. The CDR3, as DNA: TGTGCCAGCAGCTTGACAGGGCCGGGTACTGAAGCTTTCTTT.

Only one count was recorded for this clone. This chain links TRBV13 with TRBJ2-1; 9 bases fit TRBD2. This CDR3 region has 18 residues. Germline V gene sequence: CDR1 PRHDT, CDR2 FYEKMQ (reference sequence). With V trimmed by 1 base and J by 7 bases, 14 bases remained unmatched. Here the CDR3 DNA reads TGTGCCAGCAGCTTAGCAGAGAAAGGTAGCGGGAGACGGAATGAGCAGTTCTTC. Residues: CASSLAEKGSGRRNEQFF. Filled out from reference TRBV13 and TRBJ2-1, the complete variable domain reads AAGVIQSPRHLIKEKRETATLKCYPIPRHDTVYWYQQGPGQDPQFLISFYEKMQSDKGSIPDRFSAQQFSDYHSELNMSSLELGDSALYFCASSLAEKGSGRRNEQFFGPGTRLTVL.

The chain has TRBV4-2 and TRBJ2-7, with a possible D match to TRBD1 (5 bases). CDR3 length equals 14 residues. The V end was cut by 3 bases, the J end by 6 bases, with 15 bases between. Germline loops: CDR1 LGHNA, CDR2 YNFKEQ. The CDR3 coding sequence is TGTGCCAGCAGCCATCCAACGACAGCACTCGAGCAGTACTTC. Protein: CASSHPTTALEQYF.

The chain employs TRBV4-1 and TRBJ2-1; 9 positions match TRBD2. The germline V gene encodes CDR1 MGHRA and CDR2 YSYEKL. Trimming cost V 1 base and J 1 base; bases outside gene matches: 8. This CDR3 is built from 18 residues. CDR3 in DNA: TGCGCCAGCAGCCAAGTGGGGCTAGCGGGGATATCCTACAATGAGCAGTTCTTC. Its protein product is CASSQVGLAGISYNEQFF.

The V gene is TRBV7-9, the J gene TRBJ2-1; D possibly corresponds to TRBD2 (5 bases). CDR1 and CDR2 (germline): SEHNR, FQNEAQ (reference sequence). CDR3 length: 18 residues. Between the trimmed V and J ends, which lost 1 base and 0 bases, there was a span of 16 bases. CDR3 residues: CASSLGRASHSSYNEQFF. The CDR3 DNA is TGTGCCAGCAGCTTAGGCCGGGCTAGCCACAGCTCCTACAATGAGCAGTTCTTC.

This clone was observed a few times. J is TRBJ1-1 and V is TRBV29-1; D gene ambiguous. Germline CDR1 SQVTM, CDR2 ANQGSEA. The CDR3 extends over 14 amino acids. V lost 1 base, J lost 0 bases, and 9 bases lay in between. The CDR3 DNA reads TGCAGCGTTGAAGCCCCCAACATGAACACTGAAGCTTTCTTT. Translation gives CSVEAPNMNTEAFF.

The J gene is TRBJ2-4, the V gene TRBV6-5; 7 bases are shared with TRBD1. Germline CDR1 MNHEY, CDR2 SVGAGI. V gave up 6 bases and J gave up 3 bases; unmatched junction bases: 5. The CDR3 runs to 14 residues. The DNA of the CDR3 is TGTGCCAGCAGAAACACAGGGGACAAAAACATTCAGTACTTC. Translated: CASRNTGDKNIQYF.